This T cell receptor beta chain was sequenced for a study of blood T cell repertoires in COVID-19. The wider study: COVID-19 samples, acute and convalescent, were from the United States, Italy and Spain. PBMCs, B-cell-depleted T cells, or T cells were the source of the cDNA or gDNA that made up the material.

The participants were between about 18 and 90 years old and came from about two dozen US areas. Germline V lookup: CDR1 LNHDA, CDR2 SQIVND (reference sequence). V was pared by 4 bases and J by 8 bases, with 23 bases between. The CDR3 runs to 17 residues. In the study's own analysis: By means of reference gene primer amplification, nucleated cell counts were estimated. Measured with immunoSEQ multiplex PCR; TCRdb has only the in-frame clones, and not every one. Clone size and V and J calls were adopted from that table, with D and trimming inferred from the DNA. The sample contains about 240,000 clones, around nine tenths of which appear only once.

The sequence was obtained from a woman in her twenties or thirties who had recovered from COVID-19. This chain joins TRBV19 and TRBJ1-4, with a tentative D call TRBD1 (6 bases). The sequenced sample consisted of PBMCs or T cells enriched from blood (not recorded which). The CDR3 region is CASSTTHRERGSEKLFF. The CDR3 DNA sequence: TGTGCCAGTAGTACTACTCACAGGGAGAGGGGTAGCGAAAAACTGTTTTTT.